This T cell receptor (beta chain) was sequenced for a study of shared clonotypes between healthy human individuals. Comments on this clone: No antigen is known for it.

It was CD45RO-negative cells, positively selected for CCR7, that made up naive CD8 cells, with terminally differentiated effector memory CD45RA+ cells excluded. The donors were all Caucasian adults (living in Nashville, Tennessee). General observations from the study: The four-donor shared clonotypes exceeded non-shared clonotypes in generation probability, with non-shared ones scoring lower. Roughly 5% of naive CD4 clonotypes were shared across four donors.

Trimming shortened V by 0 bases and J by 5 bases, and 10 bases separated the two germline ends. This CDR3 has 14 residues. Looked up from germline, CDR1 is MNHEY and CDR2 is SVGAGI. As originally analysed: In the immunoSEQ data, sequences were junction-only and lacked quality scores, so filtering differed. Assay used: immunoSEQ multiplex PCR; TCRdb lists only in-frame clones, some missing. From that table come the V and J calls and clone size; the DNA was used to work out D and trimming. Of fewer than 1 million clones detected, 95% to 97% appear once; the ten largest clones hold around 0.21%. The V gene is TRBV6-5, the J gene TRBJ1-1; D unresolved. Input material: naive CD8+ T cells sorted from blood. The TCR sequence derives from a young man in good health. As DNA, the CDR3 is TGTGCCAGCAGTTACTCGAGGTCAGCAACTGAAGCTTTCTTT. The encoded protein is CASSYSRSATEAFF.